The rows below give T cell receptor beta chains drawn from one sample of a study of identical twins. MiXCR, run by TCRdb on the 5' RACE reads, gives a single entry per CDR3 protein. The sample yields under 400,000 distinct CDR3 sequences, roughly 9% seen once. Specimen: naive T cells sorted from blood. Receptors originate from a woman aged 45-65 years in good health. Each CDR3 is given with its conserved first and last residue. A D gene is named only where the DNA matches it firmly. Clone size, where shown, is once, few, many, or a class for clones that have expanded.

d_gene: TRBD1
v_gene: TRBV27
j_gene: TRBJ2-2
abundance: few
CDR3nt: TGTGCCAGCAGTTTATCGGGACAGGGGATCGGCTGGGAGCTGTTTTTT
CDR3aa: CASSLSGQGIGWELFF

d_gene: TRBD2
v_gene: TRBV12-3/TRBV12-4
j_gene: TRBJ2-7
abundance: many
CDR3nt: TGTGCCAGCAGTTTAGGGACTAGCGGGAGTTACGAGCAGTACTTC
CDR3aa: CASSLGTSGSYEQYF

d_gene: -
v_gene: TRBV12-3/TRBV12-4
j_gene: TRBJ2-1
abundance: few
CDR3nt: TGTGCCAGCAGTTTAAAGACTCTCAATGAGCAGTTCTTC
CDR3aa: CASSLKTLNEQFF

d_gene: TRBD1
v_gene: TRBV6-5
j_gene: TRBJ2-1
abundance: few
CDR3nt: TGTGCCAGCAGTTACAGAGGGACAGGAGTCCATGAGCAGTTCTTC
CDR3aa: CASSYRGTGVHEQFF

d_gene: TRBD2
v_gene: TRBV5-1
j_gene: TRBJ2-2
abundance: many
CDR3nt: TGCGCCAGCAGCTTGGCGGGACTAGCGGGAGACACCGGGGAGCTGTTTTTT
CDR3aa: CASSLAGLAGDTGELFF

d_gene: -
v_gene: TRBV27
j_gene: TRBJ1-1
abundance: -
CDR3nt: TGTGCCAGCAGTTCGGGACCTTTCCTCACTGAAGCTTTCTTT
CDR3aa: CASSSGPFLTEAFF

d_gene: -
v_gene: TRBV15
j_gene: TRBJ1-1
abundance: many
CDR3nt: TGTGCCACCAGCAGAGAATTCGTAGGGAACACTGAAGCTTTCTTT
CDR3aa: CATSREFVGNTEAFF

d_gene: -
v_gene: TRBV5-1
j_gene: TRBJ1-4
abundance: few
CDR3nt: TGCGCCAGCAGCTTGGCCGGATATTCGAAACTGTTTTTT
CDR3aa: CASSLAGYSKLFF

d_gene: TRBD2
v_gene: TRBV14
j_gene: TRBJ2-1
abundance: many
CDR3nt: TGTGCCAGCAGCCAAACTAGCGGGAGGGGGTTGGAGCAGTTCTTC
CDR3aa: CASSQTSGRGLEQFF

d_gene: TRBD2
v_gene: TRBV9
j_gene: TRBJ2-4
abundance: many
CDR3nt: TGTGCCAGCAGCGTAGAGAGTAGCGGGAGAGGTATTCAGTACTTC
CDR3aa: CASSVESSGRGIQYF

d_gene: -
v_gene: TRBV6-2/TRBV6-3
j_gene: TRBJ2-7
abundance: few
CDR3nt: TGTGCCAGCGGCCCCTACGAGCAGTACTTC
CDR3aa: CASGPYEQYF

d_gene: TRBD1
v_gene: TRBV29-1
j_gene: TRBJ2-3
abundance: few
CDR3nt: TGCAGCGTTGAAGAGTTAACAACTCGGGACAGGGAATGGCGGTGCACAGATACGCAGTATTTT
CDR3aa: CSVEELTTRDREWRCTDTQYF

d_gene: -
v_gene: TRBV24-1
j_gene: TRBJ2-3
abundance: many
CDR3nt: TGTGCCACTAATCCGGGAGTACCCACAGATACGCAGTATTTT
CDR3aa: CATNPGVPTDTQYF

d_gene: -
v_gene: TRBV5-1
j_gene: TRBJ2-1
abundance: few
CDR3nt: TGCGCCAGCAGCTTCCCCCAGGGGGAGCAGTTCTTC
CDR3aa: CASSFPQGEQFF

d_gene: -
v_gene: TRBV6-1
j_gene: TRBJ1-2
abundance: -
CDR3nt: TGTGCCAGCAGTGAAAGTGTACGGAGCTATGGCTACACCTTC
CDR3aa: CASSESVRSYGYTF

d_gene: -
v_gene: TRBV2
j_gene: TRBJ2-7
abundance: -
CDR3nt: TGTGCCAGCAGTGAAGACGCCACCTACGAGCAGTACTTC
CDR3aa: CASSEDATYEQYF

d_gene: -
v_gene: TRBV20-1
j_gene: TRBJ2-1
abundance: many
CDR3nt: TGCAGTGCTAGAGATGTTAGGGGGGCGGACGAGCAGTTCTTC
CDR3aa: CSARDVRGADEQFF

d_gene: -
v_gene: TRBV12-3/TRBV12-4
j_gene: TRBJ2-2
abundance: -
CDR3nt: TGTGCCAGCAGTTGGGACACCTACACCGGGGACCTGTTTTTT
CDR3aa: CASSWDTYTGDLFF

d_gene: -
v_gene: TRBV11-2
j_gene: TRBJ2-7
abundance: many
CDR3nt: TGTGCCAGCAGCTTAGAATTCTACGAGCAGTACTTC
CDR3aa: CASSLEFYEQYF

d_gene: TRBD1
v_gene: TRBV20-1
j_gene: TRBJ1-4
abundance: many
CDR3nt: TGCAGTGCTCCACAGGGGGCGCCTGAAAAACTGTTTTTT
CDR3aa: CSAPQGAPEKLFF

d_gene: TRBD1
v_gene: TRBV7-9
j_gene: TRBJ2-5
abundance: -
CDR3nt: TGTGCCAGCAGCTTGACAGGGCTAGAGACCCAGTACTTC
CDR3aa: CASSLTGLETQYF

d_gene: TRBD1
v_gene: TRBV29-1
j_gene: TRBJ1-1
abundance: few
CDR3nt: TGCAGCGGGGGGGGGACAGTTACTTTCTTT
CDR3aa: CSGGGTVTFF

d_gene: -
v_gene: TRBV24-1
j_gene: TRBJ2-1
abundance: -
CDR3nt: TGTGCCACCAGTGACCCGGGACTGTTCAATGAGCAGTTCTTC
CDR3aa: CATSDPGLFNEQFF

d_gene: -
v_gene: TRBV3-1
j_gene: TRBJ2-1
abundance: few
CDR3nt: TGTGCCAGCAGCCAAGTAAAGAGGACCTCAGAGCAGTTCTTC
CDR3aa: CASSQVKRTSEQFF

d_gene: -
v_gene: TRBV27
j_gene: TRBJ1-6
abundance: many
CDR3nt: TGTGCCAGCAGCCCGGTTGTTTCGCCCCTCCACTTT
CDR3aa: CASSPVVSPLHF

d_gene: -
v_gene: TRBV29-1
j_gene: TRBJ2-3
abundance: many
CDR3nt: TGCAGCGTGTGGGCGGGGGATACGCAGTATTTT
CDR3aa: CSVWAGDTQYF

d_gene: TRBD2
v_gene: TRBV6-5
j_gene: TRBJ2-3
abundance: -
CDR3nt: TGTGCCAGCAGTTACGTACGAGGACTAGCGACGACAGATACGCAGTATTTT
CDR3aa: CASSYVRGLATTDTQYF